This TCR beta chain was obtained from a study of CD8+ T cells in alopecia areata. Extraction of RNA preceded its reverse transcription into cDNA, which served as the sequencing template. Measured with immunoSEQ multiplex PCR; TCRdb has only the in-frame clones, and not every one. The sample lists about 150,000 clones, over 45% occurring once. Germline V gene lookup returns CDR1 MNHNY and CDR2 SVGAGI (reference sequence). CDR3 length equals 11 residues. With 6 bases removed from V and 8 bases from J, the gap between germline ends came to 8 bases. Investigators sorted PBMCs to obtain both CD4+ and CD8+ T cells.

The source of this sequence is a human donor with alopecia areata. The sample was CD4+ T cells sorted from blood. The chain has TRBV6-6 and TRBJ2-1; D ambiguous. CDR3 region: CASSLIYEQFF. CDR3 nucleotides: TGTGCCAGCAGCCTTATTTATGAGCAGTTCTTC.